This T cell receptor beta chain was sequenced during a study of blood T cell repertoires in COVID-19 (dated by TCRdb to 2019 to 2021). With regard to the full study: The collaborator samples originated in the United States, Italy and Spain and spanned the acute and convalescent phases of COVID-19. HLA class I and class II types, where available, came from metadata supplied by the sample provider rather than from assay-based typing. A freely available public database, intended as a resource for researchers studying the immune response to SARS-CoV-2, is where the repertoires were released. The prospective study material was composed of cDNA or gDNA derived from T cells, B-cell-depleted T cells, or PBMCs. Subjects who had been exposed to COVID-19, were actively infected with it, or had recovered from it provided the deeply sampled blood TCRbeta repertoires that made up the dataset. Nearly every sample came with metadata listing a de-identified subject ID, COVID-19 status, age in years and sex. The samples were drawn from two sources: the first 160 participants of the ongoing ImmuneRACE study, and 1,000 to 1,500 subjects contributed by 6 global collaborators.

Each collaborating institution followed its own protocols to collect whole blood in K2EDTA tubes. For TCRbeta analysis, collaborators shipped samples as frozen whole blood, isolated PBMCs, or DNA extracted from either of those sample types. The paper's findings and limits, for the study overall: The quantity of clinical and demographic metadata differed by source and by participant and was supplied without curation.

The V end loses 3 bases and the J end loses 6 bases, and a stretch of 7 bases separates them. Reading from cysteine to phenylalanine, the CDR3 counts 11 amino acids. Only the CDR3 part of the read is kept: 33 bases, read in frame from the first base. The germline V gene (reference sequence) supplies CDR1 SGHNT and CDR2 YYREEE. The immunoSEQ Assay, a bias-controlled multiplex PCR, was used to amplify TCRbeta CDR3 regions from genomic DNA. From the authors' description of their analysis: Nucleated cell counts per sample were estimated from amplification of reference gene primers within the assay. Sequence reads were collapsed and filtered to measure the absolute abundance of every unique TCRbeta CDR3 rearrangement. For each sample, productive Simpson clonality was calculated as the square root of Simpson's diversity index over productive rearrangements. Sourced from immuneACCESS, this table was stored by TCRdb with only in-frame sequences that have V and J called. A share of the clones is absent; for the studies checked, an unresolved V gene accounts for under half, and the remainder has no known explanation. Clone size and V and J calls were adopted from that table, with D and trimming inferred from the DNA. The sample includes about 190,000 clones, with under 85% observed a single time. The biggest ten clones account for 6% to 7% of the sample.

As regards this clone: What this receptor recognizes is not known. No much larger clone exists at a distance of one base, and base qualities are not known.

The receptor chain draws on TRBV5-4 and TRBJ2-7, with the D gene not confidently named. The TCR was taken from a woman aged 40-49 years with acute or convalescent COVID-19. Sequenced input: peripheral blood. The nucleotide sequence reads TGTGCCAGCAGCTCTGACTCCGAGCAGTACTTC. It specifies CASSSDSEQYF.